This T cell receptor (beta chain) stems from a study of neoadjuvant anti-PD-1 for oral cavity cancer. As to time point: after neoadjuvant nivolumab, at surgical resection. This clone was counted a single time. This CDR3 region has 15 residues. The V end was cut by 3 bases, the J end by 2 bases, with 14 bases between. Germline CDR1 is SGHAT and CDR2 is FQNNGV. TCRdb keeps only in-frame clones here, not all; method: immunoSEQ multiplex PCR. The top ten clones hold more than 2.5% of a sample with around 7,800 clones, about two thirds of them seen once. This material consisted of PBMCs, taken after nivolumab (anti-PD-1) treatment. This receptor was obtained from a person aged 35 to 85 with oral cavity squamous cell carcinoma. V usage is TRBV11-2 and J usage is TRBJ2-7, with D unresolved. This CDR3 is CASSFAPTLPYEQYF. For the CDR3, the DNA is TGTGCCAGCAGCTTTGCCCCCACATTGCCCTACGAGCAGTACTTC.